The next 5 T cell receptor beta chains were all read from a single sample in a study of T cells in Graves' hyperthyroidism and ophthalmopathy. Researchers amplified the TCR beta CDR3 regions from RNA transcripts. Carried out on the TCR CDR3, a first-round RT-PCR used the HTBI primer set. TCRdb independently ran MiXCR on the multiplex PCR reads; one entry per CDR3 protein. This repertoire shows under 550,000 distinct CDR3 sequences, about 20% found once; its top ten account for roughly 50%. Material for sequencing was blood. The receptors were sampled from a man aged 40-49 years with Graves' ophthalmopathy.

The chain is built from TRBV5-1 and TRBJ1-1; D is unresolved. Germline V CDR1 and CDR2: SGHRS, YFSETQ. There are 12 residues in the CDR3. With 7 bases removed from V and 1 base from J, the gap between germline ends came to 8 bases. The CDR3: CASGKGNTEAFF. The CDR3 bases are TGCGCCAGCGGTAAGGGGAACACTGAAGCTTTCTTT.

This sequence joins TRBV7-2 and TRBJ2-2; 10 bases are shared with TRBD2. The J segment lost 2 bases and the V segment lost 4 bases, leaving 10 bases of the junction unmatched. The CDR3 runs 18 residues. Germline V lookup: CDR1 SGHTA, CDR2 FQGNSA. CDR3 sequence: CASSYRGSSGGNTGELFF. For the CDR3, the DNA is TGTGCCAGCAGCTACCGGGGATCTAGCGGGGGAAACACCGGGGAGCTGTTTTTT. Combining the CDR3 with reference TRBV7-2 and TRBJ2-2 gives the whole variable domain GAGVSQSPSNKVTEKGKDVELRCDPISGHTALYWYRQSLGQGLEFLIYFQGNSAPDKSGLPSDRFSAERTGGSVSTLTIQRTQQEDSAVYLCASSYRGSSGGNTGELFFGEGSRLTVL.

The chain recombines TRBV20-1 with TRBJ2-5; 7 nucleotides align to TRBD1. The CDR3 has 11 amino acids. Germline V CDR1 and CDR2: DFQATT, SNEGSKA (reference sequence). V trimming: 5 bases; J trimming: 4 bases; junction bases outside the gene matches: 1. The CDR3 sequence is CSADRAETQYF. The CDR3 coding sequence is TGCAGTGCTGACAGGGCAGAGACCCAGTACTTC.

The table lists this clonotype with many counts. V and J are TRBV2 and TRBJ2-7; D remains unclear. CDR1 is SNHLY and CDR2 is FYNNEI in the germline V gene. The CDR3 totals 11 residues. V dropped 6 bases and J dropped 3 bases, with 6 bases sitting between them. The CDR3 DNA reads TGTGCCAGCAGCAAACTCTACGAGCAGTACTTC. It specifies CASSKLYEQYF.

This clonotype was picked up many times. V gene TRBV2 combines with J gene TRBJ2-1; D is perhaps TRBD1 (6 bases). With 6 bases removed from V and 3 bases from J, the gap between germline ends came to 15 bases. Germline CDR1 reads SNHLY; CDR2 reads FYNNEI. CDR3 length equals 15 residues. The CDR3 DNA follows: TGTGCCAGCAGATCCGAGGACAGCCTCTACAATGAGCAGTTCTTC. Protein product: CASRSEDSLYNEQFF.